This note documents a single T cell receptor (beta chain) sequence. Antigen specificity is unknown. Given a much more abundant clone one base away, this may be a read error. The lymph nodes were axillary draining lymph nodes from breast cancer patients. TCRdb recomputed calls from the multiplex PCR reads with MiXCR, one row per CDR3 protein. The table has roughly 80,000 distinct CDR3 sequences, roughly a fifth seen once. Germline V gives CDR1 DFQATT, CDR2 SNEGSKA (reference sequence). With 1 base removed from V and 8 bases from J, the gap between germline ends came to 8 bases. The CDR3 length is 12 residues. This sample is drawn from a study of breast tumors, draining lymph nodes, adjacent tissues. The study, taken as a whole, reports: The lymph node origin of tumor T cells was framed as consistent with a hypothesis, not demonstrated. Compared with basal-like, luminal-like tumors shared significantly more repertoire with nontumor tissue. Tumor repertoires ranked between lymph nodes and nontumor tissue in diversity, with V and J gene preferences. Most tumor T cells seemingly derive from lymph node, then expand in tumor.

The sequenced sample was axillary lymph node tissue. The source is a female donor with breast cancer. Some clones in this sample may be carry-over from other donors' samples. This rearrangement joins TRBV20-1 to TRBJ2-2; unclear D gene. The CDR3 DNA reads TGCAGTGCTAGAGCTCTAGAAGGGGAGCTGTTTTTT. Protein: CSARALEGELFF.